The sequence of this TCR beta chain was determined in a study of blood T cells in healthy people across ages. CDR3 size: 14 residues. Trimming pared 6 bases from V and 1 base from J, leaving 12 bases between. CDR1 SGDLS and CDR2 YYNGEE come from the germline V gene. PCR was performed a second time for about 6 to 12 cycles using a sample-barcoded 5' primer and a J-beta primer mix. Each CDR3 protein gets one entry after TCRdb re-called the 5' RACE reads with MiXCR. This table holds fewer than 900,000 distinct CDR3 sequences, around 36% found once. The sequence was obtained from a man aged 18 to 29 in good health. The sample was blood. This chain connects TRBV9 to TRBJ2-3; D not resolved. The DNA of the CDR3 is TGTGCCAGCACCGTCGGTGGGGGCACAGATACGCAGTATTTT. Translated: CASTVGGGTDTQYF.